This record concerns one T cell receptor (beta chain) sequence. What it binds is not known. This entry is derived from a study of T cell responses to AZD1222 COVID-19 vaccine. Points from the study as a whole: Unmutated variant regions are reportedly targeted by nearly half of spike-specific TCRs. Clonal diversity may have been underestimated in mostly white British donors.

The CDR3 runs to 15 residues. Germline V lookup: CDR1 LNHDA, CDR2 SQIVND (reference sequence). The V end was cut by 5 bases, the J end by 4 bases, with 17 bases between. Generated by immunoSEQ multiplex PCR, the TCRdb table keeps only in-frame clones and is missing some. The sample has about 120,000 clones, approximately 90% seen once; the top ten hold 2.5% to 4%. The chain couples TRBV19 to TRBJ1-2, with D perhaps TRBD1 (5 bases). This receptor was taken from an adult in good health. Specimen: peripheral blood, collected on day 0 of AZD1222 vaccination. CDR3: CASSVSPGQPYGYTF. The CDR3 coding sequence is TGTGCCAGTAGTGTGTCCCCAGGGCAGCCCTATGGCTACACCTTC.